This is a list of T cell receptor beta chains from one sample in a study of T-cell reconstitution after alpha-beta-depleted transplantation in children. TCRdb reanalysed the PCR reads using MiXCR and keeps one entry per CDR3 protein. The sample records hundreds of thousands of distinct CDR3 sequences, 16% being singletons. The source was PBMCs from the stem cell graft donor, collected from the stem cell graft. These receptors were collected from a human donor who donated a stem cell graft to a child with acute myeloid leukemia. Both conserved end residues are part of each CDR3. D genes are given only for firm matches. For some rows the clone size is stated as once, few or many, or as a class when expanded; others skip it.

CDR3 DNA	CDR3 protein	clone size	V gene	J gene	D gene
TGTGCCAGCAGTTTTTCGGGCAGGACCTACGAGCAGTACTTC	CASSFSGRTYEQYF	few	TRBV12-3/TRBV12-4	TRBJ2-7	.
TGTGCCATCAGTGCTGGCCAGCTGATGGCCCAGCATTTT	CAISAGQLMAQHF	few	TRBV10-3	TRBJ1-5	.
TGTGCCACCAGTGCCCGAGGATTTGGGGAGCTGTTTTTT	CATSARGFGELFF	.	TRBV24-1	TRBJ2-2	.
TGCGCCAGCAGTGAGTGGGCCTCTGGGGCCAACGTCCTGACTTTC	CASSEWASGANVLTF	many	TRBV10-2	TRBJ2-6	.
TGTGCCAGCAGTTGGGAGAGGAACACTGAAGCTTTCTTT	CASSWERNTEAFF	.	TRBV12-3/TRBV12-4	TRBJ1-1	.
TGTGCCAGCAGCTTGGGGCCAGAACAAGAGACCCAGTACTTC	CASSLGPEQETQYF	many	TRBV5-5	TRBJ2-5	.
TGTGCCAGCAGTTACTCCGGACAGACTAGCACAGATACGCAGTATTTT	CASSYSGQTSTDTQYF	.	TRBV6-5	TRBJ2-3	.
TGTGCCAGCAGCACCACTAGTTTCAGGCACATTCAGTACTTC	CASSTTSFRHIQYF	.	TRBV7-9	TRBJ2-4	.
TGCAGTGCTAGAGATAGCGGGCTACAATCGAGCTCCTATAATTCACCCCTCCACTTT	CSARDSGLQSSSYNSPLHF	many	TRBV20-1	TRBJ1-6	.
TGTGCCAGCAGTTCCGGGACTCGCTCCTACGAGCAGTACTTC	CASSSGTRSYEQYF	many	TRBV27	TRBJ2-7	.
TGTGCCAGCAGATTAGACAGGGGTAATTCACCCCTCCACTTT	CASRLDRGNSPLHF	few	TRBV6-5	TRBJ1-6	TRBD1
TGCAGTGCTACAACGGGGGGCGCAGTGGAAGAGACCCAGTACTTC	CSATTGGAVEETQYF	.	TRBV20-1	TRBJ2-5	.
TGTGCCAGCAGCGCCCCAGGGAAACCAGCTTTCTTT	CASSAPGKPAFF	few	TRBV7-3	TRBJ1-1	.
TGTGCCAGCACTATACCCCCAAATCAGCCCCAGCATTTT	CASTIPPNQPQHF	many	TRBV6-6	TRBJ1-5	.
TGTGCTAGTGGACAGTACGGCGCGGGGGGTGAGCAGTTCTTC	CASGQYGAGGEQFF	many	TRBV12-5	TRBJ2-1	TRBD2
TGCGCCAGCAGCCCCGGGACAGCGTCAATCTCTGGAAACACCATATATTTT	CASSPGTASISGNTIYF	many	TRBV5-1	TRBJ1-3	TRBD1
TGTGCCTGGGCTTACAGCGTAAGTCAGCCCCAGCATTTT	CAWAYSVSQPQHF	many	TRBV30	TRBJ1-5	.
TGCGCCAGCAACCACGGGAACACTGAAGCTTTCTTT	CASNHGNTEAFF	once	TRBV5-1	TRBJ1-1	.
TGCAGTGTTGGGGAGTACACTGAAGCTTTCTTT	CSVGEYTEAFF	.	TRBV20-1	TRBJ1-1	.
TGTGCCATCCAACAGGGGTCGAACACCGGGGAGCTGTTTTTT	CAIQQGSNTGELFF	.	TRBV7-9	TRBJ2-2	TRBD1
TGTGCCACCCAGACAGGGGAGGCGACAGATACGCAGTATTTT	CATQTGEATDTQYF	many	TRBV6-1	TRBJ2-3	TRBD1
TGTGCCAGCAGCCAAGAAGAGGGGGTGGTTGGACTAGCGGGGGACTCCAGCTCCTACAATGAGCAGTTCTTC	CASSQEEGVVGLAGDSSSYNEQFF	few	TRBV3-1	TRBJ2-1	TRBD2
TGCGCCAGCAGCCAGGGAGGGACAGGTACCTACAATGAGCAGTTCTTC	CASSQGGTGTYNEQFF	.	TRBV5-1	TRBJ2-1	.
TGCGCCAGCAGCCAGGGGGGACTAGCGGGACAAGAGACCCAGTACTTC	CASSQGGLAGQETQYF	many	TRBV4-3	TRBJ2-5	TRBD2
TGTGCCAGCAGTCCGACCCTAGTGCCTGAAGCTTTCTTT	CASSPTLVPEAFF	.	TRBV7-9	TRBJ1-1	.
TGCAGTGCTAGTGGGGATGGAAACACCATATATTTT	CSASGDGNTIYF	many	TRBV20-1	TRBJ1-3	.
TGTGCCAGCAGTGGAATGCTTAGCGCATCCCGCAATGAGCAGTTCTTC	CASSGMLSASRNEQFF	many	TRBV6-1	TRBJ2-1	.
TGCAGTGCTAGAGAGGCAGCCAGGAACACTGAAGCTTTCTTT	CSAREAARNTEAFF	many	TRBV20-1	TRBJ1-1	.
TGCAGTGCTAGCCCCATGAGAGGGGCCGGGGAGCTGTTTTTT	CSASPMRGAGELFF	.	TRBV20-1	TRBJ2-2	.
TGTGCCAGCAGTGAATTGGCCCCGACAGTTAACACCGGGGAGCTGTTTTTT	CASSELAPTVNTGELFF	few	TRBV25-1	TRBJ2-2	.
TGCAGTGCTCTCGGACTTAGCAATCAGCCCCAGCATTTT	CSALGLSNQPQHF	few	TRBV20-1	TRBJ1-5	.
TGCGCCAGCAGCCGCCAGACTAGCGGGGTTTACAATGAGCAGTTCTTC	CASSRQTSGVYNEQFF	few	TRBV4-3	TRBJ2-1	TRBD2